This TCR beta chain was recorded in a study of blood T cell repertoires in COVID-19. Produced via immunoSEQ multiplex PCR; TCRdb's table is partial and in-frame only. The top ten clones hold about 9.4% of a sample with over 110,000 clones, approximately 82% of them seen once. The sequence was obtained from a man between 60 and 75 years old with active or convalescent COVID-19. Sequenced: peripheral blood.

CDR3 DNA: TGTGCCAGCATTATACAGGGGCCTTCGTACGAGCAGTACTTC. Translation gives CASIIQGPSYEQYF. V and J are TRBV2 and TRBJ2-7; the match to TRBD1 covers 7 bases. The trim removed 7 bases at V and 4 bases at J, leaving 10 bases unmatched. The V gene's germline CDR1 is SNHLY and CDR2 FYNNEI. The CDR3 is 14 amino acids. The whole variable domain, remainder taken from reference TRBV2 and TRBJ2-7, is EPEVTQTPSHQVTQMGQEVILRCVPISNHLYFYWYRQILGQKVEFLVSFYNNEISEKSEIFDDQFSVERPDGSNFTLKIRSTKLEDSAMYFCASIIQGPSYEQYFGPGTRLTVT.